These T cell receptor beta chains were read from a single sample in a study of metastatic and nonmetastatic thyroid tumors. TCRdb re-clonotyped the PCR reads through MiXCR. The data show tens of thousands of clones, with around 15% seen just once and more than 9% held by the top ten. The material sequenced was blood. The receptors stem from a male donor with papillary thyroid cancer or a benign thyroid nodule (not recorded which). Some clones in this sample may be carry-over from other donors' samples. Each CDR3 is given with its conserved first and last residue. Fields, in order: clone size, D gene, V gene, J gene, CDR3 DNA, CDR3 protein. D genes are given only for firm matches. Only some rows state a clone size, as once, few, many or a class for expanded clones.

NA,NA,TRBV12-3/TRBV12-4,TRBJ2-1,TGTGCCATCAGCACCCTTGGGTGGAGCTCCTACAATGAGCAGTTCTTC,CAISTLGWSSYNEQFF
few,NA,TRBV6-4,TRBJ1-1,TGTGACAGCAGTGAATTCCAGGGCCGAGCTTTCTTT,CDSSEFQGRAFF
NA,TRBD1,TRBV3-1,TRBJ2-7,TGTGCCAGCAGCCAAAGGGACAGGTCCTTGGGCTACGAGCAGTACTTC,CASSQRDRSLGYEQYF
many,NA,TRBV5-1,TRBJ1-1,TGCGCCAGCAGCGCCGACAGACTGAACACTGAAGCTTTCTTT,CASSADRLNTEAFF
NA,NA,TRBV6-4,TRBJ2-3,TGTTCCAGCAGTGACGGAGGGGTGGCCACAGATACGCAGTATTTT,CSSSDGGVATDTQYF
many,NA,TRBV27,TRBJ1-5,TGTGCCAGCAGTGAGGGGGATAGCAATCAGCCCCAGCATTTT,CASSEGDSNQPQHF
many,NA,TRBV5-5,TRBJ2-1,TGTGCCAGCAGCTTGGCCGGGAATGCTCTGGAGCAGTTCTTC,CASSLAGNALEQFF
NA,TRBD2,TRBV20-1,TRBJ2-3,TGCAGTGCGCCGCCCCCCGGGGGGGTGACAGATACGCAGTATTTT,CSAPPPGGVTDTQYF
few,TRBD2,TRBV28,TRBJ2-7,TGTGCCAGCAGCGCGATGAGTAGCGGGTGTTCCTACGAGCAGTACTTC,CASSAMSSGCSYEQYF
many,NA,TRBV27,TRBJ2-1,TGTGCCAGCAGTCCAGGGGACTATCTCAATGAGCAGTTCTTC,CASSPGDYLNEQFF
many,NA,TRBV3-1,TRBJ2-2,TGTGCCAGCAGCCGACTACCTCCGCCTAACACCGGGGAGCTGTTTTTT,CASSRLPPPNTGELFF
NA,NA,TRBV5-6,TRBJ1-2,TGTGCCAGCAGCTTGGCCTACGTTGGTATAGGTGGCTACACCTTC,CASSLAYVGIGGYTF
many,NA,TRBV3-1,TRBJ1-1,TGTGCCAGCAGCCAAGTGGCAGGGAGTACTGAAGCTTTCTTT,CASSQVAGSTEAFF
many,TRBD2,TRBV6-1,TRBJ2-2,TGTGCCAGCACTTCGGGACTAGGTGTCGGCGGGGAGCTGTTTTTT,CASTSGLGVGGELFF
many,NA,TRBV12-3/TRBV12-4,TRBJ2-2,TGTGCCAGCAGTTACTATGCGAACACCGGGGAGCTGTTTTTT,CASSYYANTGELFF
few,TRBD1,TRBV27,TRBJ1-5,TGTGCCAGCCGCCTACAGGGGGCTAGCAATCAGCCCCAGCATTTT,CASRLQGASNQPQHF
NA,NA,TRBV30,TRBJ2-2,TGTGAATGGAGTGGAACGTTACACCGGGAGCTGTTTTTT,CEWSGTLHRELFF
many,NA,TRBV6-1,TRBJ2-1,TGTGCCAGCAGTGAAGATCGAGAACTATACAATGAGCAGTTCTTC,CASSEDRELYNEQFF
many,NA,TRBV9,TRBJ1-6,TGTGCCAGCAGCGCCAGGACGAGTTCACCCCTCCACTTT,CASSARTSSPLHF
many,TRBD1,TRBV28,TRBJ1-4,TGTGCCAGCAGTTCGGGGACAGGGATTGAAAAACTGTTTTTT,CASSSGTGIEKLFF
many,NA,TRBV4-2,TRBJ2-3,TGTGCCAGCAGCCAAAAGAGGGGGGAAGGCACAGATACGCAGTATTTT,CASSQKRGEGTDTQYF
many,NA,TRBV20-1,TRBJ2-5,TGCAGTGCTACACCGGGGGTTGCCCAAGAGACCCAGTACTTC,CSATPGVAQETQYF
many,NA,TRBV4-3,TRBJ1-3,TGCGCCAGCAGCCAAGATGGGGGACCCGAAGCGGGAAACACCATATATTTT,CASSQDGGPEAGNTIYF
few,NA,TRBV6-1,TRBJ2-3,TGTGCCATTAGGGAAACTAGCCAAGATACTCAGTATTTT,CAIRETSQDTQYF
many,NA,TRBV6-6,TRBJ2-5,TGTGCCAGCAGTTACTCGAATGAGGGGCTGGAGACCCAGTACTTC,CASSYSNEGLETQYF
many,NA,TRBV20-1,TRBJ2-3,TGCAGTGCTCCCCCCGCGGGCTCATCAGATACGCAGTATTTT,CSAPPAGSSDTQYF
many,NA,TRBV6-1,TRBJ2-7,TGTGCCACCAACCAGGGGGGCGAGCAGTACTTC,CATNQGGEQYF
few,NA,TRBV27,TRBJ1-2,TGTGCCAGCAGTTTATCACGGGGCGGCCTCAATGGCTACACCTTC,CASSLSRGGLNGYTF
many,NA,TRBV9,TRBJ2-1,TGTGCCAGCAGCTCCCTTCAGGGAGGTGAGCAGTTCTTC,CASSSLQGGEQFF
many,NA,TRBV28,TRBJ2-3,TGTGCCAGCTCCGGTCGAGGCGAATCCGGGAAGAGCACAGATACGCAGTATTTT,CASSGRGESGKSTDTQYF
many,NA,TRBV20-1,TRBJ2-2,TGCAGTGCAAGGACAGACTGGGCAAACACCGGGGAGCTGTTTTTT,CSARTDWANTGELFF
many,TRBD2,TRBV7-3,TRBJ2-1,TGTGCCAGCAGCTTAAGCGGGGGGACCTACAATGAGCAGTTCTTC,CASSLSGGTYNEQFF
few,NA,TRBV9,TRBJ2-1,TGTGCCAGCAGCGTTATACTAGCAAACAATGAGCAGTTCTTC,CASSVILANNEQFF
NA,NA,TRBV19,TRBJ1-2,TGTGCCAGTAGTACCGGGTGTGCTATTGAATACGGCTCTAACTATGGCTACACCTTC,CASSTGCAIEYGSNYGYTF
many,TRBD2,TRBV5-6,TRBJ2-5,TGTGCCAGCAGCTTGGCCGGGACTAGTCCTCAAGGGGGGTTTTTAGAGACCCAGTACTTC,CASSLAGTSPQGGFLETQYF
NA,TRBD1,TRBV9,TRBJ1-2,TGTGCCAGCAGCGGAACAGGGGGTAAGGGCTACACCTTC,CASSGTGGKGYTF
many,NA,TRBV9,TRBJ2-1,TGTGCCAGCAGCCGAGACCGTCCCTCCAATGAGCAGTTCTTC,CASSRDRPSNEQFF
NA,NA,TRBV27,TRBJ2-6,TGTGCCAGCCTCTCTTGGGCCAACGTCCTGACTTTC,CASLSWANVLTF
many,NA,TRBV3-1,TRBJ1-1,TGTGCCACCAACAGGGAAGGTAAGGCTTTCTTT,CATNREGKAFF